This T cell receptor beta chain is from a study of blood T cell repertoires in COVID-19 (TCRdb year 2020). In terms of the full investigation: Samples covering the acute and convalescent phases of COVID-19 were provided by collaborators in the United States, Italy and Spain. Where HLA class I and class II types were available, the types were taken from metadata supplied by the sample provider, not from assay-based typing. Samples were obtained from the ongoing ImmuneRACE study (first 160 participants) and from over a thousand subjects provided by 6 global collaborators. A de-identified subject ID, COVID-19 status, age in years and sex were almost always included in the sample metadata. A freely available public database, intended as a resource for researchers studying the immune response to SARS-CoV-2, is where the repertoires were released. Subjects who had been exposed to COVID-19, were actively infected with it, or had recovered from it provided the deeply sampled blood TCRbeta repertoires that made up the dataset. The material from the prospective study consisted of cDNA or gDNA derived from T cells, B-cell-depleted T cells, or PBMCs.

Results and caveats for the whole study, not just this receptor: The quantity of clinical and demographic metadata differed by source and by participant and was supplied without curation.

The immunoSEQ Assay, a bias-controlled multiplex PCR, was used to amplify TCRbeta CDR3 regions from genomic DNA. In the original analysis: Nucleated cell counts per sample were estimated from amplification of reference gene primers within the assay. Sequence reads were collapsed and filtered to measure the absolute abundance of every unique TCRbeta CDR3 rearrangement. For each sample, productive Simpson clonality was calculated as the square root of Simpson's diversity index over productive rearrangements. TCRdb's version of the immuneACCESS table is confined to in-frame rearrangements and falls short of the full clone set. An unresolved V gene accounts for under half of the shortfall where checked; the remainder is of unknown origin. From that table come the V and J calls and clone size; the DNA was used to work out D and trimming. This sample comprises approximately 340,000 clones, roughly nine tenths of them detected only once. Around 0.94% of the sample belongs to the ten largest clones.

Participants in the prospective study were enrolled through a virtual design, were aged roughly 18 to 100 years, and lived in some 24 United States geographic areas. In the prospective study, cohorts were assigned on the basis of participant-reported clinical history obtained from a screening survey and a study questionnaire. Exposed participants had been in contact with someone with a PCR-confirmed or clinician-diagnosed COVID-19 case within 2 weeks of study entry. In the prospective study, mobile phlebotomists collected whole blood, serum and a nasopharyngeal or oropharyngeal swab from each participant. Over a roughly 2-month period, participants in the prospective study had the option of providing additional blood draws and questionnaires. Blood samples from the prospective study were shipped frozen or at room temperature prior to DNA extraction. V loses 4 bases of germline sequence and J loses 11 bases, and the interval between the two ends is 20 bases. The CDR3 holds 15 amino acids from the cysteine to the phenylalanine. Only CDR3 DNA is held: 45 bases, read in frame from base 1. The germline V gene sets CDR1 to MDHEN and CDR2 to SYDVKM.

Points on this clone: Its antigen remains undetermined. No much larger clone is present one base from it, and per-base qualities are unavailable.

The source of this sequence is a middle-aged woman who had been exposed to COVID-19. The sequencing sample was made of PBMCs or T cells enriched from blood (not recorded which). The chain is encoded by TRBV28 joined to TRBJ1-4; the D region possibly corresponds to TRBD1 (6 bases align). CDR3 protein: CASSSTGTSVGKLFF. The nucleotides are TGTGCCAGCAGTTCGACTGGGACAAGCGTGGGGAAACTGTTTTTT. Outside the CDR3, residues come from the reference TRBV28 and TRBJ1-4 proteins, so the full variable domain is: DVKVTQSSRYLVKRTGEKVFLECVQDMDHENMFWYRQDPGLGLRLIYFSYDVKMKEKGDIPEGYSVSREKKERFSLILESASTNQTSMYLCASSSTGTSVGKLFFGSGTQLSVL.